The 15 T cell receptor beta chains below were found in one sample sequenced in a study of graft-versus-host responses after intestinal transplantation. The repertoire was sequenced with immunoSEQ multiplex PCR; TCRdb's copy has only in-frame clones and lacks some. Seen here are more than 95,000 clones, about 90% observed once, and the top ten hold approximately 0.97%. Which antigens these TCRs recognize remains unknown. Sample: unstimulated CD4+ T cells sorted from spleen or lymph node cells, taken before intestinal transplant. All receptors come from a human donor who received an intestinal transplant.

This chain links TRBV7-5 with TRBJ2-5; the table's TRBD2 call for D was not verified on the DNA. TRBV7-5 is designated a pseudogene. This CDR3 is built from 15 residues. The CDR3 bases are TGTGTCAGAAGCCCGGAATCCGAAAAGGAGGAGACCCAGTACTTC. Residues: CVRSPESEKEETQYF.

This chain links TRBV11-1 with TRBJ1-1, with D perhaps TRBD1 (6 bases). Germline assignment: CDR1 SGHAT and CDR2 FQDESV (reference sequence). V was trimmed by 5 bases and J by 3 bases, leaving 19 bases between them. The CDR3 totals 16 residues. The CDR3 sequence: CASSPGAGKGDTEAFF. The CDR3 nucleotides read TGTGCCAGCAGCCCCGGGGCAGGCAAGGGGGACACTGAAGCTTTCTTT. The full variable domain, its missing parts supplied by reference TRBV11-1 and TRBJ1-1, is EAEVAQSPRYKITEKSQAVAFWCDPISGHATLYWYRQILGQGPELLVQFQDESVVDDSQLPKDRFSAERLKGVDSTLKIQPAELGDSAMYLCASSPGAGKGDTEAFFGQGTRLTVV.

CDR3 residues: CASSQTGFSQYF. In nucleotides, the CDR3 is TGCGCCAGCAGCCAGACAGGCTTCTCGCAGTATTTT. This chain uses TRBV4-1 with TRBJ2-3; D might be TRBD1 (6 bases). Trimming pared 3 bases from V and 10 bases from J, leaving 11 bases between. This CDR3 is 12 amino acids long. The germline gives CDR1 MGHRA, CDR2 YSYEKL.

The V call is TRBV18, the J call TRBJ2-7; TRBD2 aligns across 13 bases. CDR1 is KGHSH, CDR2 LQKENI, per germline. V gave up 6 bases and J gave up 4 bases; unmatched junction bases: 6. The CDR3 totals 15 residues. The CDR3 DNA reads as TGTGCCAGCTCCAAGACTAGCGGGAGGTTTTACGAGCAGTACTTC. As protein: CASSKTSGRFYEQYF. Complete variable domain (other parts from reference TRBV18 and TRBJ2-7): NAGVMQNPRHLVRRRGQEARLRCSPMKGHSHVYWYRQLPEEGLKFMVYLQKENIIDESGMPKERFSAEFPKEGPSILRIQQVVRGDSAAYFCASSKTSGRFYEQYFGPGTRLTVT.

As for this clone: An end of the junction differs from the germline gene, which may be a read error. The gene calls are TRBV18 and TRBJ1-1; D gene uncertain. The CDR3 is 15 residues long. Germline-derived CDR1 and CDR2 are KGHSH and LQKENI. Here the CDR3 DNA reads TGTGCCAGCTCACCATTGACTGGTGCGAACGCTGAAGCTTTCTTT. It specifies CASSPLTGANAEAFF.

Written as DNA, the CDR3 is TGCGCCAGCAGCACCGGGACGGGTCTTCACACAGATACGCAGTATTTT. This codes for CASSTGTGLHTDTQYF. This chain joins TRBV5-1 and TRBJ2-3; tentatively, D is TRBD1 or TRBD2 (5 bases each). The V gene's germline CDR1 is SGHRS and CDR2 YFSETQ. This CDR3 has 16 residues. V gave up 4 bases and J gave up 2 bases, with 17 bases separating them. Based on the CDR3 plus reference TRBV5-1 and TRBJ2-3, the full variable domain is KAGVTQTPRYLIKTRGQQVTLSCSPISGHRSVSWYQQTPGQGLQFLFEYFSETQRNKGNFPGRFSGRQFSNSRSEMNVSTLELGDSALYLCASSTGTGLHTDTQYFGPGTRLTVL.

CDR3 nucleotides: TGTGCCAGCAGTTTATCCGGTGGCAGGGGACCTTGGGAGCAGTACTTC. Residues: CASSLSGGRGPWEQYF. The chain couples TRBV27 to TRBJ2-7; D possibly corresponds to TRBD1 (6 bases). This CDR3 is built from 16 residues. With 0 bases removed from V and 7 bases from J, the gap between germline ends came to 19 bases. In germline, CDR1 is MNHEY, CDR2 SMNVEV (reference sequence).

This chain links TRBV19 with TRBJ1-2; no firm D call. V lost 7 bases and J lost 2, with 11 bases in between. Germline-derived CDR1 and CDR2 are LNHDA and SQIVND (reference sequence). This CDR3 has 13 residues. The CDR3 loop reads CASNGVSNYGYTF. Written as DNA, the CDR3 is TGTGCCAGTAACGGGGTTTCAAACTATGGCTACACCTTC.

The chain links TRBV18 to TRBJ1-1; TRBD1 agrees at 8 bases. V lost 6 bases and J lost 7; bases outside the gene matches: 4. CDR3 size: 12 residues. Germline V gene lookup returns CDR1 KGHSH and CDR2 LQKENI. CDR3 residues: CASSYDRGEAFF. CDR3 sequence (DNA): TGTGCCAGCTCCTACGACAGGGGTGAAGCTTTCTTT.

The chain couples TRBV6-1 to TRBJ2-7; 11 bases agree with TRBD2. CDR1 is MNHNS, CDR2 SASEGT, per germline. This CDR3 is 15 amino acids long. V shed 6 bases, J shed 6 bases, and the junction held 10 bases outside the gene matches. As DNA, the CDR3 is TGTGCCAGCAGCCAGGTAGCGGGAGGGTTAAGCGAGCAGTACTTC. Protein sequence: CASSQVAGGLSEQYF.

The rearrangement links TRBV6-5 to TRBJ2-3; TRBD1 is a possible D gene (6 bases). The length of the CDR3 is 13 residues. Germline CDR1 MNHEY, CDR2 SVGAGI. Trimming took 5 bases from V and 6 from J, leaving 12 bases between them. CDR3 nucleotides: TGTGCCAGCAGTGAAACAGGGCACGATACGCAGTATTTT. This translates into CASSETGHDTQYF.

The chain couples TRBV11-2 to TRBJ1-1; 7 positions agree with TRBD1. Trimming removed 0 bases from V and 7 bases from J; junction bases left unmatched: 11. The CDR3 is made up of 16 amino acids. Germline loops: CDR1 SGHAT, CDR2 FQNNGV. CDR3 bases: TGTGCCAGCAGCTTAGATTTTAGGCCGGGACAGTTTGAAGCTTTCTTT. Its translation: CASSLDFRPGQFEAFF.

The chain combines TRBV6-1 with TRBJ2-4; D possibly corresponds to TRBD1 (6 bases). Germline V gene lookup returns CDR1 MNHNS and CDR2 SASEGT. V was trimmed by 6 bases and J by 8 bases, leaving 11 bases between them. The CDR3 has 12 residues. The CDR3 sequence: CASRDSNDIQYF. DNA of the CDR3: TGTGCCAGCAGGGACAGCAACGACATTCAGTACTTC.

By its share, this clone is medium-sized. The V call is TRBV10-2, the J call TRBJ1-4; TRBD1 aligns across 10 bases. The CDR3 contains 13 residues. CDR1 and CDR2 (germline): WSHSY, SAAADI. The V and J ends lost 8 bases and 7 bases, in that order; junction bases with no gene match: 4. CDR3: CASGDRGPEKLFF. The CDR3 region has the DNA TGCGCCAGCGGCGACAGGGGGCCTGAAAAACTGTTTTTT.

The chain has TRBV9 and TRBJ2-2; no reliable D call. V lost 4 bases and J 3 bases, leaving 7 bases between the germline ends. CDR3 length: 13 amino acids. From germline, CDR1 is SGDLS and CDR2 YYNGEE. CDR3 residues: CASSPRDTGELFF. The CDR3 nucleotides read TGTGCCAGCAGCCCGCGAGACACCGGGGAGCTGTTTTTT. Variable domain in full (rest from reference TRBV9 and TRBJ2-2): DSGVTQTPKHLITATGQRVTLRCSPRSGDLSVYWYQQSLDQGLQFLIQYYNGEERAKGNILERFSAQQFPDLHSELNLSSLELGDSALYFCASSPRDTGELFFGEGSRLTVL.